Shown below are 4 T cell receptor beta chains from a single sample sequenced in a study of cytomegalovirus exposure and HLA in healthy donors (TCRdb year 2017). To prepare the library, the immunoSEQ multiplex PCR assay was applied. For the multiplex PCR, a mixture combining 60 forward primers for TCR Vbeta segments and 13 reverse primers for TCR Jbeta segments was used. TCRdb obtained this table from immuneACCESS and retained in-frame rearrangements with V and J assigned. These tables miss some clones; where compared with another copy, unresolved V genes account for less than half of the shortfall, and the remainder is unexplained. In all, the sample holds 110,000 to 150,000 clones, and 80% to 90% of those were seen once. The top ten constitute 3.5% to 5.5% of the sample. Sequenced sample: PBMCs. These receptors originate from a woman between 35 and 50 years old in good health and CMV-seropositive.

V and J are TRBV7-9 and TRBJ1-5, with D uncertain. Per the germline V gene, CDR1 is SEHNR and CDR2 is FQNEAQ (reference sequence). The CDR3 length is 15 residues. Trimming left V 3 bases short and J 2 bases short, with 11 bases between. This chain's CDR3 is CASSLEGGGNQPQHF. In DNA, the CDR3 is TGTGCCAGCAGCTTGGAAGGAGGAGGCAATCAGCCCCAGCATTTT.

The V and J genes are TRBV4-1 and TRBJ2-5; D is perhaps TRBD1 (6 bases). The last part of the DNA fits TRBJ2-7 better; the J call may be wrong. This CDR3 comprises 17 residues. Germline V CDR1 and CDR2: MGHRA, YSYEKL. The CDR3 region is CASSHVLRAGGQSEQYF. For the CDR3, the DNA is TGCGCCAGCAGCCACGTCTTACGGGCAGGTGGACAGTCCGAGCAGTACTTC.

There are a few counts of this clone. The chain joins TRBV2 to TRBJ1-4; D is unresolved. This CDR3 contains 15 residues. V was shortened by 7 bases and J by 0 bases, with 12 bases between the two germline ends. Germline CDR1 reads SNHLY; CDR2 reads FYNNEI. The CDR3 DNA sequence: TGTGCCAGCACCCGGGGTCCCGCAACTAATGAAAAACTGTTTTTT. Residues: CASTRGPATNEKLFF.

The CDR3 loop is CASSFRSRTSGRVSTDTQYF. The DNA for the CDR3 is TGTGCCAGCAGCTTCAGGAGCCGAACTAGCGGGAGGGTTAGCACAGATACGCAGTATTTT. This chain joins TRBV7-8 and TRBJ2-3; 13 positions match TRBD2. The CDR3 contains 20 residues. V was clipped by 3 bases and J by 0 bases; unmatched bases: 12. The V gene's germline CDR1 is SGHVS and CDR2 FQNEAQ.